This T cell receptor (beta chain) was identified during a study of glioma-infiltrating T cells. The study, taken as a whole, reports: Gliomas, especially low-grade, showed above-expected tissue-blood divergence; non-neoplastic patients showed below.

TCR alpha and beta CDR3 regions were amplified from RNA using iRepertoire nested multiplex PCR. Tissue mRNA or PBMC total RNA, about 85-400 ng, went into one-step reverse transcription and amplification. TCRdb independently ran MiXCR on the multiplex PCR reads; one entry per CDR3 protein. The sample gives about 200,000 distinct CDR3 sequences, 32% of which show up once; around 21% is in the top ten. Per germline, CDR1 LNHDA and CDR2 SQIVND (reference sequence). This CDR3 has 13 amino acids. V shed 5 bases and J shed 8 bases, with 15 bases lying between them. In this sample, this clonotype turned up a few times. Its target is not known.

The sequence derives from a human donor with low-grade glioma or glioblastoma, undergoing nonglioma brain surgery, or in good health (not recorded which). The chain recombines TRBV19 with TRBJ1-1, with D hard to call. The sample taken for sequencing was glioma tissue, nonneoplastic brain tissue, or PBMCs (not recorded which). DNA for the CDR3: TGTGCCAGTAGTCCGCCCTATCTCCTCGAAGCTTTCTTT. Residues: CASSPPYLLEAFF.